Given below is one TCR beta chain in context. Time point defined: newly diagnosed GD, antithyroid drugs for less than 3 months. PBMCs provided the RNA from which the TCR library was made. This specimen belongs to a study of regulatory T cells in long-lasting Graves disease. Germline V gives CDR1 LGHDT, CDR2 YNNKEL (reference sequence). With 4 bases removed from V and 2 bases from J, the gap between germline ends came to 9 bases. The CDR3 covers 14 residues. Arm-PCR of CDR3 regions and iRepertoire HTBI primers were used to build TCR beta libraries. TCRdb fed the multiplex PCR reads into MiXCR, producing one record per CDR3 protein. The sample shows around 500,000 distinct CDR3 sequences, roughly 15% of them seen only once. The same data also contributed to another study, on T cells in Graves' hyperthyroidism and ophthalmopathy.

The material was peripheral blood mononuclear cells (PBMCs), obtained at new diagnosis, from a patient treated with antithyroid drugs. The chain links TRBV3-1 to TRBJ1-5, with D unclear. The clonotype originates from a woman aged 40 to 65 with Graves disease. The CDR3 reads CASSPIGGNQPQHF. CDR3 nucleotides: TGTGCCAGCAGCCCAATAGGTGGCAATCAGCCCCAGCATTTT.